Listed here are 19 T cell receptor beta chains from one sample, sequenced in a study of early T cells in non-severe SARS-CoV-2 infection. MiXCR, run by TCRdb on the 5' RACE reads, gives a single entry per CDR3 protein. Here the sample spans some 76,000 distinct CDR3 sequences, 15% to 18% being singletons. Sequencing was performed on whole blood. The receptors shown here come from an adult who was a healthcare worker with PCR-confirmed SARS-CoV-2 infection or an uninfected control (not recorded which).

This clonotype was detected a few times. A read error may produce the germline difference seen at one junction end. This chain connects TRBV19 to TRBJ2-7; 7 nucleotides line up with TRBD1. CDR3 length: 15 residues. CDR1 is LNHDA, CDR2 SQIVND, per germline (reference sequence). The CDR3 nucleotides are TGTGCCAGCAGTAAGGGGCCAGGGGGCTCCTACGAGCAGTACTTC. Translated: CASSKGPGGSYEQYF.

In this sample, this clonotype turned up a few times. The chain uses TRBV12-3 or TRBV12-4 and TRBJ2-2; unclear D gene. V was shortened by 3 bases and J by 3 bases, with 11 bases between the two germline ends. This CDR3 has 15 amino acids. The CDR3 loop is CASSLDGSYTGELFF. The CDR3 coding sequence is TGTGCCAGCAGTTTGGACGGCAGTTACACCGGGGAGCTGTTTTTT.

This clonotype was counted only a few times. This chain links TRBV12-3 or TRBV12-4 with TRBJ1-1, with 8 bases fitting TRBD1. J was trimmed by 3 bases and V by 7 bases; bases with no gene match: 7. The CDR3 consists of 14 residues. The chain's CDR3 is CASTPTGEDTEAFF. CDR3 nucleotide sequence: TGTGCCAGCACCCCGACAGGGGAGGACACTGAAGCTTTCTTT.

In its sample, this clonotype was seen a few times. The CDR3 nucleotides are TGTGCCAGCAGCCCCCATCCACCAGGGGTGTACGAGCAGTACTTC. It codes for CASSPHPPGVYEQYF. The chain couples TRBV28 to TRBJ2-7; D is perhaps TRBD1 (6 bases). Trimming removed 6 bases at V and 4 bases at J, with 19 bases between. Germline-derived CDR1 and CDR2 are MDHEN and SYDVKM. The CDR3 spans 15 residues.

The chain has TRBV12-3 or TRBV12-4 and TRBJ2-2; 9 bases agree with TRBD1. The CDR3 runs to 14 residues. V lost 5 bases to trimming and J lost 6 bases; unmatched junction nucleotides: 4. The CDR3 is CASSPGQGSGELFF. CDR3 nucleotides: TGTGCCAGCAGTCCCGGACAGGGGTCCGGGGAGCTGTTTTTT.

There are a few counts of this clonotype. The gene calls are TRBV12-3 or TRBV12-4 and TRBJ1-2; D unresolved. Deletions cut 5 bases from V and 2 bases from J, with 15 bases between. There are 15 residues in the CDR3. CDR3 DNA: TGTGCCAGCAGTGCGAGACTTGGTGCGAACTATGGCTACACCTTC. Its protein is CASSARLGANYGYTF.

This clonotype was recorded a few times. The rearrangement uses TRBV5-5 and TRBJ2-3; TRBD2 is a possible D gene (6 bases). With 4 bases removed from V and 2 bases from J, the gap between germline ends came to 11 bases. In germline, CDR1 is SGHKS, CDR2 YYEKEE (reference sequence). CDR3 length: 14 amino acids. This CDR3 is CASSGEADTDTQYF. As DNA, the CDR3 is TGTGCCAGCAGCGGGGAGGCAGACACAGATACGCAGTATTTT.

This clonotype turned up a few times. The chain has TRBV4-1 and TRBJ2-3, with TRBD2 identical over 12 bases. The CDR3 is made up of 17 amino acids. V lost 0 bases, J lost 5 bases, and 6 bases stayed unmatched. The germline V gene has CDR1 MGHRA and CDR2 YSYEKL. The CDR3 loop reads CASSQDAPTSGGDTQYF. The DNA for the CDR3 is TGCGCCAGCAGCCAAGATGCGCCGACTAGCGGGGGAGATACGCAGTATTTT.

This clonotype was recorded a few times. V gene TRBV6-1 combines with J gene TRBJ2-5, with D unresolved. Germline lookup yields CDR1 MNHNS and CDR2 SASEGT. The CDR3 runs to 14 residues. The V and J ends lost 3 bases and 2 bases respectively, with 10 bases between them. In nucleotides, the CDR3 is TGTGCCAGCAGTGAGCGACGACCGCAAGAGACCCAGTACTTC. Encoded protein: CASSERRPQETQYF.

The chain employs TRBV29-1 and TRBJ1-1; 10 bases fit TRBD1. The V and J ends lost 5 bases and 8 bases, in that order; junction bases with no gene match: 5. This CDR3 spans 12 amino acids. The V gene's germline CDR1 is SQVTM and CDR2 ANQGSEA. The DNA for the CDR3 is TGCAGCGTTAAGCTGGACAGGGGGGAAGCTTTCTTT. Its protein is CSVKLDRGEAFF. Full variable domain (outside the CDR3, taken from reference TRBV29-1 and TRBJ1-1): SAVISQKPSRDICQRGTSLTIQCQVDSQVTMMFWYRQQPGQSLTLIATANQGSEATYESGFVIDKFPISRPNLTFSTLTVSNMSPEDSSIYLCSVKLDRGEAFFGQGTRLTVV.

This clonotype was counted between two and nine times. The chain employs TRBV5-8 and TRBJ2-1, with TRBD2 matching 7 bases. J gave up 2 bases and V 4 bases, and 12 bases lay outside the gene matches. The CDR3 consists of 17 residues. Germline values: CDR1 SGHTS, CDR2 YDEGEE. The CDR3 coding sequence is TGTGCCAGCAGCCTGGGAAGCGGGGAGGGCCCCTACAATGAGCAGTTCTTC. It codes for CASSLGSGEGPYNEQFF.

This clonotype was counted at least ten times. CDR3 DNA: TGCAGTGCTAATGACAGGTTCTCTGGAAACACCATATATTTT. Translation gives CSANDRFSGNTIYF. This chain links TRBV20-1 with TRBJ1-3; weak D call: TRBD1 (6 bases). The germline gives CDR1 DFQATT, CDR2 SNEGSKA (reference sequence). V lost 4 bases and J 0 bases, leaving 10 bases between the germline ends. This CDR3 region has 14 residues.

This clonotype was observed many times. Here the CDR3 reads CASSYGSNQPQHF. The CDR3 DNA sequence: TGTGCCAGCAGCTACGGCAGCAATCAGCCCCAGCATTTT. The chain carries TRBV5-4 and TRBJ1-5; D gene uncertain. This CDR3 contains 13 residues. From germline, CDR1 is SGHNT and CDR2 YYREEE (reference sequence). V was trimmed by 3 bases and J by 1 base, leaving 5 bases between them.

This clonotype was recorded many times. The V call is TRBV27, the J call TRBJ1-5; D call uncertain. The germline V gene has CDR1 MNHEY and CDR2 SMNVEV (reference sequence). The CDR3 consists of 14 residues. Trimming cost V 4 bases and J 0 bases, with 7 bases left between them. CDR3 loop: CASSSTYSNQPQHF. The CDR3 DNA follows: TGTGCCAGCAGTTCAACATATAGCAATCAGCCCCAGCATTTT.

This clonotype has a handful of counts. This chain joins TRBV7-9 and TRBJ1-1, with D possibly matching TRBD1 (6 bases). The germline V gene has CDR1 SEHNR and CDR2 FQNEAQ (reference sequence). V lost 5 bases and J 1 base, leaving 11 bases between the germline ends. The CDR3 runs to 14 residues. CDR3 sequence reads: CASSDRDTNTEAFF. Here the CDR3 DNA reads TGTGCCAGCAGCGACCGGGACACGAACACTGAAGCTTTCTTT.

The rearrangement uses TRBV13 and TRBJ2-1, with 9 nucleotides matching TRBD2. CDR1 PRHDT and CDR2 FYEKMQ come from the germline V gene (reference sequence). Unmatched junction bases numbered 10, after V lost 5 bases and J lost 5 bases. This CDR3 is 16 amino acids long. This CDR3 is CASSRRGAGGNNEQFF. The DNA for the CDR3 is TGTGCCAGCAGCCGCAGGGGAGCGGGAGGCAACAATGAGCAGTTCTTC. The whole variable domain, remainder taken from reference TRBV13 and TRBJ2-1, is AAGVIQSPRHLIKEKRETATLKCYPIPRHDTVYWYQQGPGQDPQFLISFYEKMQSDKGSIPDRFSAQQFSDYHSELNMSSLELGDSALYFCASSRRGAGGNNEQFFGPGTRLTVL.

The table lists this clonotype with a few counts. This rearrangement joins TRBV28 to TRBJ2-3, with 11 bases that match TRBD2. The trim removed 4 bases at V and 3 bases at J, leaving 6 bases unmatched. Per germline, CDR1 MDHEN and CDR2 SYDVKM. The CDR3 spans 16 residues. For the CDR3, the DNA is TGTGCCAGCAGTTCCCCCGGGACTAGCGGAACAGATACGCAGTATTTT. It codes for CASSSPGTSGTDTQYF.

This chain links TRBV9 with TRBJ2-7, with D possibly TRBD1 on 6 matching bases. This CDR3 region has 13 residues. The germline V gene encodes CDR1 SGDLS and CDR2 YYNGEE. The V and J ends lost 7 bases and 6 bases respectively, with 17 bases between them. For the CDR3, the DNA is TGTGCCAGCGGTACAGGGCCTACGACCGAGCAGTACTTC. Amino acid sequence: CASGTGPTTEQYF.

This clonotype showed up many times. The V call is TRBV6-2 or TRBV6-3, the J call TRBJ1-2; 8 nucleotides align to TRBD1. The germline V gene encodes CDR1 MNHEY and CDR2 SVGEGT. The CDR3 contains 14 residues. Germline trimming cut 5 bases from V and 2 bases from J; bases unmatched to any gene: 4. The CDR3 nucleotides read TGTGCCAGCAGTAGGACAGGGAACAACTATGGCTACACCTTC. Its protein product is CASSRTGNNYGYTF.